This T cell receptor (beta chain) is from a study of T cell repertoires in cytomegalovirus infection (dated by TCRdb to the late 2010s). In the study overall: Because public TCR beta signatures pointed to carriage of CMV infection together with the matching HLA type, the HLA type of each donor mattered for the analysis. Broader findings and caveats from the paper: The ex vivo response was dominated by HLA-C-restricted CMV-specific TCR beta clonotypes, and the single most frequent clonotype in two of eight donors was supplied by these HLA-C-restricted clonotypes. Cumulative frequency of public TCR beta family members discriminated carriers of CMV infection plus the relevant HLA type in this cohort and an independent approximately 370-donor cohort.

The CDR3 holds 13 amino acids from the cysteine to the phenylalanine. Of all the DNA, just the CDR3 is kept, 39 bases in frame from base 1. Trimming costs V 0 bases and J 5 bases, and their ends lie 8 bases apart. Taken from the germline V gene, the CDR1 and CDR2 loops are SGHDN and FVKESK. In its sample, this clonotype was seen a few times. Its antigen specificity is not known. No base quality information exists; no much larger clone differs at one position. TCRdb records Illumina HiSeq 1500 as the sequencer. TCRdb cleaned the public reads at Q25 with fastp, built clones with MiXCR and kept in-frame beta chains. Entries that share a CDR3 protein sequence are merged under the most common genes and DNA. The sample table lists approximately 97,000 distinct CDR3 sequences, approximately 16% of them with a count of one. The top ten constitute about 8.8% of the sample.

The material sequenced was PBMCs. The clonotype was recovered from a human donor in good health (CMV status not recorded). Some clones in this sample may be carry-over from other donors' samples. In this chain, TRBV14 is recombined with TRBJ2-7; matching of 6 bases hints at TRBD2 as the D gene. The bases are TGTGCCAGCAGCCAAGATAGGAGGGACGAGCAGTACTTC. It translates as CASSQDRRDEQYF.